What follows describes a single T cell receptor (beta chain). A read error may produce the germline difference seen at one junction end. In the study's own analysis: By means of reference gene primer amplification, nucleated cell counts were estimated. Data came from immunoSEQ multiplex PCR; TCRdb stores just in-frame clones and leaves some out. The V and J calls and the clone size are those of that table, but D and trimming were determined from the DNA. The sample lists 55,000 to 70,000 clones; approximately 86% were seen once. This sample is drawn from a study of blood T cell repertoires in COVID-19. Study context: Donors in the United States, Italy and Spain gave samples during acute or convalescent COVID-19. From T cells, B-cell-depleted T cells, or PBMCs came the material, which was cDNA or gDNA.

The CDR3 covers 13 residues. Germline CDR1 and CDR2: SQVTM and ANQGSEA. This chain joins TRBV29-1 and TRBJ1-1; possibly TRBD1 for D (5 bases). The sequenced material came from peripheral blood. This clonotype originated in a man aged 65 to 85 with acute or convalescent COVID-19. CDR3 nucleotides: TGCAGCGTCGAAGTCCAGGGATTCACTGAAGCTTTCTTT. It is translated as CSVEVQGFTEAFF.